Sequencing of this TCR beta chain was carried out in a study of cytomegalovirus exposure and HLA in healthy donors. PCR was performed using 60 Vbeta and 13 Jbeta primers. Produced via immunoSEQ multiplex PCR; TCRdb's table is partial and in-frame only. The table records roughly 200,000 clones, over 80% of them present only once. The CDR3 is made up of 15 amino acids. The V segment lost 4 bases and the J segment 4 bases; nucleotides outside the gene matches: 8. Looked up from germline, CDR1 is SEHNR and CDR2 is FQNEAQ (reference sequence). This sequence originates from a boy between 2 and 10 years old in good health and CMV-seronegative. Source material: PBMCs. V usage is TRBV7-9 and J usage is TRBJ1-2; 8 positions match TRBD1. This chain's CDR3 is CASSSLQGARYGYTF. DNA for the CDR3: TGTGCCAGCAGCTCGCTCCAGGGGGCTCGCTATGGCTACACCTTC.